Below are 13 T cell receptor beta chains sequenced from a single sample in a study of T-cell memory formation after mild COVID-19. TCRdb fed the 5' RACE reads into MiXCR, producing one record per CDR3 protein. The sample holds about 100,000 distinct CDR3 sequences, approximately 12% seen once. Sequencing was done on a sample of PBMCs or a T cell subset sorted from them (not recorded which). These receptor sequences come from a man aged 18-30 years who had mild COVID-19 (a few samples of this study predate the infection). Cell type and time point are not known.

The chain links TRBV6-2 or TRBV6-3 to TRBJ1-1; 7 bases fit TRBD1. Germline V gives CDR1 MNHEY, CDR2 SVGEGT. The CDR3 has 15 residues. Trimming cost V 0 bases and J 0 bases; bases outside gene matches: 1. CDR3 coding DNA: TGTGCCAGCAGTTACTCGAGGGGGCTGAACACTGAAGCTTTCTTT. As protein: CASSYSRGLNTEAFF.

This clonotype has just a few counts. The J gene is TRBJ2-2, the V gene TRBV5-1; 8 bases fit TRBD1. J was trimmed by 2 bases and V by 5 bases; bases with no gene match: 5. The CDR3 extends over 15 amino acids. Germline V CDR1 and CDR2: SGHRS, YFSETQ. This CDR3 is CASSYRGFNTGELFF. The CDR3 DNA sequence: TGCGCCAGCAGTTACAGGGGGTTCAACACCGGGGAGCTGTTTTTT.

This chain joins TRBV29-1 and TRBJ2-1; D is possibly TRBD1 (5 bases). The germline gives CDR1 SQVTM, CDR2 ANQGSEA. The CDR3 loop spans 12 amino acids. V dropped 2 bases and J dropped 4 bases, with 6 bases sitting between them. CDR3 loop: CSVESGYNEQFF. DNA of the CDR3: TGCAGCGTTGAATCAGGGTACAATGAGCAGTTCTTC.

CDR3 DNA sequence: TGTGCCAGCAGCTTTTGGGGCGCTGAAGCTTTCTTT. Translated, it gives CASSFWGAEAFF. The chain has TRBV7-8 and TRBJ1-1, with TRBD1 as a possible D gene (5 bases). V lost 3 bases and J 6 bases, leaving 8 bases between the germline ends. Germline V CDR1 and CDR2: SGHVS, FQNEAQ. The CDR3 loop spans 12 amino acids.

V and J are TRBV7-9 and TRBJ2-3, with 7 bases identical to TRBD2. J lost 1 base, V lost 5 bases, and 9 bases had no gene match. The CDR3 has 16 residues. The germline V gene has CDR1 SEHNR and CDR2 FQNEAQ (reference sequence). CDR3 sequence reads: CASSPHWAGGTDTQYF. CDR3 nucleotides: TGTGCCAGCAGCCCTCACTGGGCGGGGGGCACAGATACGCAGTATTTT.

The chain uses TRBV20-1 and TRBJ1-2; perhaps TRBD1 as D (6 bases). The CDR3 has 18 amino acids. CDR1 DFQATT and CDR2 SNEGSKA come from the germline V gene (reference sequence). V was cut by 3 bases and J by 3 bases, with 26 bases left in between. CDR3 sequence (DNA): TGCAGTGCTAGGGGGCGAGGGGGAACAGGGCCGATGGACTATGGCTACACCTTC. Amino acid sequence: CSARGRGGTGPMDYGYTF.

V usage is TRBV28 and J usage is TRBJ2-1, with D perhaps matching TRBD1 or TRBD2 (6 bases each). Germline V gene sequence: CDR1 MDHEN, CDR2 SYDVKM. This CDR3 contains 16 residues. The germline V and J ends were trimmed by 7 bases and 3 bases, with 19 bases remaining between them. The CDR3: CASTVGEDSYYNEQFF. As DNA, the CDR3 is TGTGCCAGCACGGTCGGGGAGGACAGCTACTACAATGAGCAGTTCTTC.

In its sample, this clonotype was seen a few times. V is TRBV7-9 and J is TRBJ1-5; D unclear. The length of the CDR3 is 13 residues. Trimming stripped 1 base from V and 5 bases from J, with 6 bases between. CDR1 and CDR2 (germline): SEHNR, FQNEAQ (reference sequence). In DNA, the CDR3 is TGTGCCAGCAGCTTAGGGTTCGATCAGCCCCAGCATTTT. It translates to CASSLGFDQPQHF.

The chain carries TRBV7-2 and TRBJ1-4, with D uncertain. CDR3 length equals 18 residues. With 5 bases removed from V and 0 bases from J, the gap between germline ends came to 19 bases. Germline loops: CDR1 SGHTA, CDR2 FQGNSA. The DNA of the CDR3 is TGTGCCAGCAGCCCCTTCTATGGCTTGGGCGCAACTAATGAAAAACTGTTTTTT. Translated: CASSPFYGLGATNEKLFF.

This clonotype has a handful of counts. The chain carries TRBV5-1 and TRBJ2-1; 7 bases line up with TRBD2. With V trimmed by 2 bases and J by 9 bases, 8 bases remained unmatched. The CDR3 is 14 amino acids. Looked up from germline, CDR1 is SGHRS and CDR2 is YFSETQ. CDR3 in DNA: TGCGCCAGCAGCTTAACTAGCGAGTATGGTGAGCAGTTCTTC. Its protein product is CASSLTSEYGEQFF.

This clonotype was observed at least ten times. V is TRBV7-2 and J is TRBJ2-5; D unresolved. Germline CDR1 SGHTA, CDR2 FQGNSA. V lost 2 bases to trimming and J lost 2 bases, with 3 bases between them. The CDR3 spans 12 residues. The CDR3 region is CASSLLQETQYF. Here the CDR3 DNA reads TGTGCCAGCAGCTTATTACAAGAGACCCAGTACTTC.

This clonotype was seen many times. The chain joins TRBV11-2 to TRBJ2-5; 9 nucleotides line up with TRBD2. V was pared by 6 bases and J by 5 bases, with 10 bases of the junction left unmatched. The V gene's germline CDR1 is SGHAT and CDR2 FQNNGV. The CDR3 loop spans 15 amino acids. In nucleotides, the CDR3 is TGTGCCAGCAGATTTAGCGGGGGCACGGGGGAGACCCAGTACTTC. Residues: CASRFSGGTGETQYF.

The V call is TRBV7-9, the J call TRBJ2-3; tentatively, D is TRBD1 or TRBD2 (6 bases each). The CDR3 extends over 13 amino acids. Between the trimmed V and J ends, which lost 4 bases and 5 bases, there was a span of 10 bases. Germline lookup yields CDR1 SEHNR and CDR2 FQNEAQ (reference sequence). The CDR3 DNA reads TGTGCCAGCAGCTCCGGGGGCCGAGATACGCAGTATTTT. It codes for CASSSGGRDTQYF.